This T cell receptor (beta chain) was captured by sequencing in a study of CD8+ T cells in alopecia areata. Study-level background: Tofacitinib treatment spanned 6 to 18 months, with 6 months off drug afterward.

General study points: Alopecia totalis/universalis scalp especially showed more expanded CD8+ clones than normal scalp. On tofacitinib, scalp clonality and expanded CD8+ clones among top 100 fell significantly.

On this clone: Its antigen is not identified.

Treatment reported: oral pan-JAK inhibitor, 5-10 mg twice daily. Germline CDR1 is MNHEY and CDR2 is SMNVEV (reference sequence). Trimming removed 2 bases at V and 6 bases at J, with 19 bases between. CDR3 length equals 16 residues. RNA, once extracted, was reverse transcribed into cDNA for use as the sequencing template. Some clones are missing from TCRdb's copy, which holds only in-frame ones; the method was immunoSEQ multiplex PCR. This repertoire shows roughly 40,000 clones, about three fifths found once; its top ten account for roughly 20%. The chain joins TRBV27 to TRBJ1-2, with D possibly matching TRBD1 (6 bases). The specimen was CD8+ T cells sorted from blood, collected at week 4, from a patient treated with tofacitinib. The receptor was derived from a human donor with alopecia areata. Here the CDR3 DNA reads TGTGCCAGCAGTTTAGGGCAGGGGCTTTATCGAGATGGCTACACCTTC. This sequence encodes CASSLGQGLYRDGYTF.